Below, one T cell receptor beta chain is given with its context. Its antigen is still unknown. The data were taken from a study of monozygotic twins with cystic fibrosis. Overall study: Three micrograms of fragmented DNA underwent roughly 15 PCR cycles for library preparation. The study's findings and limits: Clonality was generally low (median about 0.0097), higher in the most severe patients. Monozygotic CF twin pairs shared significantly more nucleotide-identical clonotypes than unrelated CF individuals did. In this small cohort, shared CDR3 numbers showed no association with age, concordance or disease severity.

From germline, CDR1 is MDHEN and CDR2 SYDVKM. Trimming at V came to 4 bases and at J to 6 bases, leaving 0 bases not matched to a gene. This CDR3 region has 12 residues. Sequencing was performed with immunoSEQ multiplex PCR; in TCRdb, only in-frame clones are kept and a portion is missing. The repertoire holds roughly 14,000 clones, 90% to 95% seen once, with around 9.3% in the top ten. The V and J genes are TRBV28 and TRBJ1-2, with TRBD1 identical over 9 bases. The TCR was taken from a girl aged 2 to 9 with cystic fibrosis. Input material: blood. The CDR3 region is CASSWTGDGYTF. Here the CDR3 DNA reads TGTGCCAGCAGTTGGACAGGGGATGGCTACACCTTC.